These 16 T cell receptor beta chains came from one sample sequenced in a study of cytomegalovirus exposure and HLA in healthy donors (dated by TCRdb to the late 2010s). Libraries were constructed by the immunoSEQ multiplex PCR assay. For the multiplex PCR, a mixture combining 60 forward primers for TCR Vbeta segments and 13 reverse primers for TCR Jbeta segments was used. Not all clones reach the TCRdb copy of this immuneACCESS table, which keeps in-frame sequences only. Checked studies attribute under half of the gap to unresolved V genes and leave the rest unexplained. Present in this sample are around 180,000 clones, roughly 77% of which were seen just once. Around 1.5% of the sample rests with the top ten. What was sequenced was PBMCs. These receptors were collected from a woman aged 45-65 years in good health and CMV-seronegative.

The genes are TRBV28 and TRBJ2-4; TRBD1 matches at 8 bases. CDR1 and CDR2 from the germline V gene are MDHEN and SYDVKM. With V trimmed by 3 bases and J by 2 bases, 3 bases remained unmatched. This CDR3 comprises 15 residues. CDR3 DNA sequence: TGTGCCAGCAGTTTCCAGGGGGCATCCAAAAACATTCAGTACTTC. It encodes CASSFQGASKNIQYF.

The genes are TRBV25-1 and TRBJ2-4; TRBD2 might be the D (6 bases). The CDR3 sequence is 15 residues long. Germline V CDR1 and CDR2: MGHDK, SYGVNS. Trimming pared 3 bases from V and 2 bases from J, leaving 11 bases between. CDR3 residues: CASSEAGRTKNIQYF. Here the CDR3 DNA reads TGTGCCAGCAGTGAGGCAGGGAGGACCAAAAACATTCAGTACTTC.

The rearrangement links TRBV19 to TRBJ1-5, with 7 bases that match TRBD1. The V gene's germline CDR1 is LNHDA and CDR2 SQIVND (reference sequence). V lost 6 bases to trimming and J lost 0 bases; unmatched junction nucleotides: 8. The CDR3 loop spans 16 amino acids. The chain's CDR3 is CASRKKRDSSNQPQHF. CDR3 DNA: TGTGCCAGTAGGAAAAAAAGGGACAGTAGCAATCAGCCCCAGCATTTT.

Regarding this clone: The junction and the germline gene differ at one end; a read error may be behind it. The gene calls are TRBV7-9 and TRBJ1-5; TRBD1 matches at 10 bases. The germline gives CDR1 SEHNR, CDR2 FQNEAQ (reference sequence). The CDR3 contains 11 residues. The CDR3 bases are TGTGCCAGCAGCTCGGGACAGGGGATGGATTTT. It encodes CASSSGQGMDF. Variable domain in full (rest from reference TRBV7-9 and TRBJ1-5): DTGVSQNPRHKITKRGQNVTFRCDPISEHNRLYWYRQTLGQGPEFLTYFQNEAQLEKSRLLSDRFSAERPKGSFSTLEIQRTEQGDSAMYLCASSSGQGMDFGDGTRLSIL.

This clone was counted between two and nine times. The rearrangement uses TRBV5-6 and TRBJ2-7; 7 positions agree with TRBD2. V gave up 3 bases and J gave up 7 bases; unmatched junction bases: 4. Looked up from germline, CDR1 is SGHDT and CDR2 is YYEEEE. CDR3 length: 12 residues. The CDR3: CASSWEGLEQYF. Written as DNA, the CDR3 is TGTGCCAGCAGCTGGGAGGGTTTAGAGCAGTACTTC.

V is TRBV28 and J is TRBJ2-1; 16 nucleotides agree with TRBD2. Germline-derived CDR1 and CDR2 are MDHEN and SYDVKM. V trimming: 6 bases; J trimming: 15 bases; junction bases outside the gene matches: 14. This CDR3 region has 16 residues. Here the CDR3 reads CASRATGTSGRASWFF. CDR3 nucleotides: TGTGCCAGCAGGGCTACCGGGACTAGCGGGAGGGCCTCCTGGTTCTTC.

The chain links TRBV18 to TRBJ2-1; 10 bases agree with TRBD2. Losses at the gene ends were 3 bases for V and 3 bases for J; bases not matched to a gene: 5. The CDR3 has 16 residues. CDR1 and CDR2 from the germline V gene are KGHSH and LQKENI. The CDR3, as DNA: TGTGCCAGCTCACCTCTAGTAGCGGGAGGCTACAATGAGCAGTTCTTC. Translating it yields CASSPLVAGGYNEQFF.

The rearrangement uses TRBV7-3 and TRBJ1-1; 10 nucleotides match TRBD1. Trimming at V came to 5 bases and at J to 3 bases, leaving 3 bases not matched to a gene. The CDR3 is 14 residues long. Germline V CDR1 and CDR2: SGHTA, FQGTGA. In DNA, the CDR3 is TGTGCCAGCAGCCGGACAGGGGGAGACACTGAAGCTTTCTTT. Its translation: CASSRTGGDTEAFF.

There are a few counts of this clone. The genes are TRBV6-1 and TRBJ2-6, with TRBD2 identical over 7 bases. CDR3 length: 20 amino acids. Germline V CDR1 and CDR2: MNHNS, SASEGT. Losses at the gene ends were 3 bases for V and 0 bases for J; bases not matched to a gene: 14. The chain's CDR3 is CASSDLILQGEGSGANVLTF. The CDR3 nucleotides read TGTGCCAGCAGTGACCTAATCCTCCAAGGGGAGGGCTCTGGGGCCAACGTCCTGACTTTC.

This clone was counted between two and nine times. This CDR3 reads CATATASNTGELFF. CDR3 coding DNA: TGTGCCACCGCGACAGCTTCGAACACCGGGGAGCTGTTTTTT. The rearrangement uses TRBV10-3 and TRBJ2-2; perhaps TRBD1 as D (5 bases). Trimming cost V 10 bases and J 0 bases, with 12 bases left between them. The CDR3 length is 14 residues. Germline-derived CDR1 and CDR2 are ENHRY and SYGVKD.

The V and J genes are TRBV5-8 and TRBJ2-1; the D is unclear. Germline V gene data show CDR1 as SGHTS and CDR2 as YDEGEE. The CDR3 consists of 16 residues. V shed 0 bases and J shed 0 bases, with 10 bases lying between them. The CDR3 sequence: CASSLEVRSSYNEQFF. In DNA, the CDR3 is TGTGCCAGCAGCTTGGAGGTTCGGAGCTCCTACAATGAGCAGTTCTTC.

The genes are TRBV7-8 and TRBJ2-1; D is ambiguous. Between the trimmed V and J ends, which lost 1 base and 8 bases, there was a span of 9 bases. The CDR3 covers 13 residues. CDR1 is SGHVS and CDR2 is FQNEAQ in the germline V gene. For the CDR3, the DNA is TGTGCCAGCAGCTTAGGGCAGGTCTATGAGCAGTTCTTC. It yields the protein CASSLGQVYEQFF. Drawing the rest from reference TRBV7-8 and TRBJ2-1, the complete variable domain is GAGVSQSPRYKVAKRGQDVALRCDPISGHVSLFWYQQALGQGPEFLTYFQNEAQLDKSGLPSDRFFAERPEGSVSTLKIQRTQQEDSAVYLCASSLGQVYEQFFGPGTRLTVL.

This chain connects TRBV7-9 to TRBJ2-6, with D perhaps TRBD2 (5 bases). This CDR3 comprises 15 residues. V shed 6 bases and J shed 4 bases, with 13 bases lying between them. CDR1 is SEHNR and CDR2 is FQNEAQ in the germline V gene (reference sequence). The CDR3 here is CASSIGGLGANVLTF. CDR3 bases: TGTGCCAGCAGTATAGGAGGCTTAGGGGCCAACGTCCTGACTTTC.

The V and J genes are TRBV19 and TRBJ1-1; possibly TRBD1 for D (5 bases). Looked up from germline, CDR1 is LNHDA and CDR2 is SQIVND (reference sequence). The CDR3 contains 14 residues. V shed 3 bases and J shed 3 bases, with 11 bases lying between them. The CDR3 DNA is TGTGCCAGTAGTATCGAAGGGGCGTACACTGAAGCTTTCTTT. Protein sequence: CASSIEGAYTEAFF.

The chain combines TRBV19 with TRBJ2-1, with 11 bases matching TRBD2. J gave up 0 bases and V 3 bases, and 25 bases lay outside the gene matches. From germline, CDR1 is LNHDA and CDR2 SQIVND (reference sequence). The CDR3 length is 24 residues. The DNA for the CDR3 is TGTGCCAGTAGTATTCGGGCCGGGACTAGCGGCTACACATCGCCCGTCAGCTCCTACAATGAGCAGTTCTTC. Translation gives CASSIRAGTSGYTSPVSSYNEQFF.

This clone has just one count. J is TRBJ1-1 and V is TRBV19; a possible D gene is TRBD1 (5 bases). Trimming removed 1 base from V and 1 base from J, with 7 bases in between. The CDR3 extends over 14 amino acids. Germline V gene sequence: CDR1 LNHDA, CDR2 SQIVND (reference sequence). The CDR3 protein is CASSIGQKNTEAFF. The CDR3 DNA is TGTGCCAGTAGTATAGGACAGAAGAACACTGAAGCTTTCTTT.